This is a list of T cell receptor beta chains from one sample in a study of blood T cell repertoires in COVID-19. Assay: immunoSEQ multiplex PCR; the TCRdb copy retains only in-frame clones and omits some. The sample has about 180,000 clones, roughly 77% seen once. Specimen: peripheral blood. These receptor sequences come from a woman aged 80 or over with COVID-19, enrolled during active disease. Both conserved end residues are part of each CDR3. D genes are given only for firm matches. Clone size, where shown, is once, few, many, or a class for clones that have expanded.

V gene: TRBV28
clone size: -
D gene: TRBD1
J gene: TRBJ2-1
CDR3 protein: CASSLGQALNEQFF
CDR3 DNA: TGTGCCAGCAGCTTGGGACAGGCCCTCAATGAGCAGTTCTTC

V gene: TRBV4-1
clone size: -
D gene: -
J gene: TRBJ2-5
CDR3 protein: CASSQFSWETQYF
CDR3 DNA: TGCGCCAGCAGCCAATTTAGCTGGGAGACCCAGTACTTC

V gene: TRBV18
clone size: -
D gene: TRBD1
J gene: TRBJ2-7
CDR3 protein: CASSPPKGGQGGYEQYF
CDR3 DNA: TGTGCCAGCTCACCACCGAAGGGGGGACAGGGGGGCTACGAGCAGTACTTC

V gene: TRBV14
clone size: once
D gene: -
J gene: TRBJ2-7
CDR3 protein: CASSQEVTGFTEQYF
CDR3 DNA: TGTGCCAGCAGCCAAGAAGTAACGGGATTCACCGAGCAGTACTTC

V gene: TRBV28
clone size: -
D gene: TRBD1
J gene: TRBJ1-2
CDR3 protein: CASSLDRDYGYTF
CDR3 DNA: TGTGCCAGCAGCCTAGACAGGGACTATGGCTACACCTTC

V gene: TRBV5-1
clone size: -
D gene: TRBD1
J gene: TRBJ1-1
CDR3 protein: CASSLVQGAYTEAFF
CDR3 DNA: TGCGCCAGCAGCTTGGTCCAGGGGGCCTACACTGAAGCTTTCTTT

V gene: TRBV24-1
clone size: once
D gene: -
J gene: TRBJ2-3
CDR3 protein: CATSARASMAGSTDTQYF
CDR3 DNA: TGTGCCACCAGTGCCCGTGCGTCCATGGCAGGATCCACAGATACGCAGTATTTT

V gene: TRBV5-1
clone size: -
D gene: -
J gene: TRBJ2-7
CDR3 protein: CASSEAGARGDEQYF
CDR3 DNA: TGCGCCAGCTCCGAGGCGGGAGCTAGGGGGGACGAGCAGTACTTC

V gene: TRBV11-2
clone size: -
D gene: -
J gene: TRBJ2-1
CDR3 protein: CASSLTSRLAWGAINEQFF
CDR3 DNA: TGTGCCAGCAGCTTAACCTCGAGGCTAGCTTGGGGTGCCATCAATGAGCAGTTCTTC

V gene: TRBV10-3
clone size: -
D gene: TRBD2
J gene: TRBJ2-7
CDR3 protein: CAIKAAGATYEQYF
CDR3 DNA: TGTGCCATCAAGGCGGCGGGAGCAACCTACGAGCAGTACTTC

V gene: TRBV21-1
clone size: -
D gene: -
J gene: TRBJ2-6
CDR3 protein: CASSPRDRLPGANVLTF
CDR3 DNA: TGTGCCAGCAGCCCCCGGGACAGGCTTCCTGGGGCCAACGTCCTGACTTTC

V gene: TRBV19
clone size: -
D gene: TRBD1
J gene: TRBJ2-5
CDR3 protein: CASSIAGGEEETQYF
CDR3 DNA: TGTGCCAGTAGTATAGCAGGGGGTGAGGAAGAGACCCAGTACTTC

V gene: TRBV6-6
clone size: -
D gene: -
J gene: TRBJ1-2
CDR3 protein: CASRQGPQARGYTF
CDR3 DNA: TGTGCCAGCAGACAGGGTCCCCAAGCGAGAGGCTACACCTTC

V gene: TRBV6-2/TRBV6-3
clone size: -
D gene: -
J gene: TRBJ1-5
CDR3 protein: CASSFRVSDQPQHF
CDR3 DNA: TGTGCCAGCAGTTTCAGGGTAAGCGACCAGCCCCAGCATTTT

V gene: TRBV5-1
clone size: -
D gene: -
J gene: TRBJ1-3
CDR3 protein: CASSLISREDTIYF
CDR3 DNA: TGCGCCAGCAGCTTGATATCCAGAGAGGACACCATATATTTT

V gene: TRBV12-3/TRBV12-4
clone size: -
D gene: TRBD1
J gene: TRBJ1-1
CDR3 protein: CASRQGVNTEAFF
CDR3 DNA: TGTGCCAGCAGACAGGGGGTGAACACTGAAGCTTTCTTT

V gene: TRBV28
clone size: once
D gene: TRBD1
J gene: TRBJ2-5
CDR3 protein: CASSPRIRYRGQETQYF
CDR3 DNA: TGTGCCAGCAGTCCCCGGATTAGGTACAGGGGGCAAGAGACCCAGTACTTC

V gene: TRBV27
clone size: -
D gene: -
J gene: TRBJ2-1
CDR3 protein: CASTLLGGHYNEQFF
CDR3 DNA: TGTGCCAGCACCCTCCTGGGCGGGCATTACAATGAGCAGTTCTTC

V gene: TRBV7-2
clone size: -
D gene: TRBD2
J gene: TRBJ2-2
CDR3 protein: CASSLLADWVGELFF
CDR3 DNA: TGTGCCAGCAGCTTACTAGCGGATTGGGTCGGGGAGCTGTTTTTT

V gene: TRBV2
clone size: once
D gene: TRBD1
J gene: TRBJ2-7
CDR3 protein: CASSEDRTYEQYF
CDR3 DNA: TGTGCCAGCAGTGAGGACAGGACCTACGAGCAGTACTTC

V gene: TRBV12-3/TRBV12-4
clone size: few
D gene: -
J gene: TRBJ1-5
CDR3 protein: CASSFYRVGPQHF
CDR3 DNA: TGTGCCAGCAGTTTCTACAGAGTCGGGCCCCAGCATTTT

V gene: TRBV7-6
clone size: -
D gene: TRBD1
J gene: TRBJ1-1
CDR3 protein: CASSSRTGLNTEAFF
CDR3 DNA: TGTGCCAGCAGCTCGAGGACAGGCTTGAACACTGAAGCTTTCTTT

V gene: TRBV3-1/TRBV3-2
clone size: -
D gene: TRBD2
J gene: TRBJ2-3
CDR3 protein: CASSLAGGPGTDTQYF
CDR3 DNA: TGTGCCAGCAGCCTAGCGGGAGGGCCCGGCACAGATACGCAGTATTTT

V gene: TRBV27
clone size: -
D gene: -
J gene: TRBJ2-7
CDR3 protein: CASSLFEGLEQYF
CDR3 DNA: TGTGCCAGCAGTTTATTTGAGGGTCTCGAGCAGTACTTC

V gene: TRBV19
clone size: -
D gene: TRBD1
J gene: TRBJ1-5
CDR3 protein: CASSSQTGGSDQPQHF
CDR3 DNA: TGTGCCAGTAGTAGCCAGACAGGGGGTTCGGATCAGCCCCAGCATTTT

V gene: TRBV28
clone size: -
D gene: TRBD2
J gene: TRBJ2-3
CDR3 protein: CASSFPREGPADTQYF
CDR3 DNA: TGTGCCAGCAGTTTTCCGCGGGAGGGCCCTGCAGATACGCAGTATTTT

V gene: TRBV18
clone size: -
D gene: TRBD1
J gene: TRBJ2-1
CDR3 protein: CASSPPDRGSYNEQFF
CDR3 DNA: TGTGCCAGCTCACCGCCAGACAGGGGCTCGTACAATGAGCAGTTCTTC

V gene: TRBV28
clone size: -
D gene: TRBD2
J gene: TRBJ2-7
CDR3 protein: CASSIAGGSYEQYF
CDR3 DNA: TGTGCCAGCAGTATAGCGGGAGGCTCCTACGAGCAGTACTTC

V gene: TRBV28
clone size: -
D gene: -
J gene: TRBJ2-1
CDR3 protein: CASSLSGLTYNEQFF
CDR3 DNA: TGTGCCAGCAGCCTATCTGGACTAACCTACAATGAGCAGTTCTTC

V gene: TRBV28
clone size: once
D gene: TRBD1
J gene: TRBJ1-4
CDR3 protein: CASSLAGQGYETNEKLFF
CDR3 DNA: TGTGCCAGCAGTTTAGCGGGACAGGGATATGAAACTAATGAAAAACTGTTTTTT

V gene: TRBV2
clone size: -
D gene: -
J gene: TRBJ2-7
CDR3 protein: CASGFVTDSYEQYF
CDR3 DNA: TGTGCCAGCGGCTTCGTGACAGATTCCTACGAGCAGTACTTC

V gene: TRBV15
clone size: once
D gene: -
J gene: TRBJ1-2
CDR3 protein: CATSRGQLYGYTF
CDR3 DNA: TGTGCCACCAGCAGAGGACAGCTCTATGGCTACACCTTC

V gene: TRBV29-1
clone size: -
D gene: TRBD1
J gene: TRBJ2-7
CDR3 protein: CSVTGTVGYEQYF
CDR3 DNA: TGCAGCGTTACCGGGACAGTAGGTTACGAGCAGTACTTC

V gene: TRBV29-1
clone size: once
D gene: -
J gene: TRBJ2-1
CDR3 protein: CSVPYSVLGDEQFF
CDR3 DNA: TGCAGCGTTCCCTATAGCGTTCTGGGAGATGAGCAGTTCTTC

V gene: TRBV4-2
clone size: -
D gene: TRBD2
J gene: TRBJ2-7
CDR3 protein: CASSQVRGSGTSGGSYEQYF
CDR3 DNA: TGTGCCAGCAGCCAAGTGAGGGGGTCCGGGACTAGCGGGGGCTCCTACGAGCAGTACTTC

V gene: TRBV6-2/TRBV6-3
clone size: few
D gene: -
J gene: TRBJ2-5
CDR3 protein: CASSPRQETQYF
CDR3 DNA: TGTGCCAGCAGCCCGCGGCAAGAGACCCAGTACTTC

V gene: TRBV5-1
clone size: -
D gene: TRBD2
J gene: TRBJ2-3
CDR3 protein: CASSSQPLTSRYTDTQYF
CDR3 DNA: TGCGCCAGCAGCTCCCAACCCTTGACTAGCCGCTACACAGATACGCAGTATTTT

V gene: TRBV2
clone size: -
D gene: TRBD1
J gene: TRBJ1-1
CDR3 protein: CASSNPGQGNTEAFF
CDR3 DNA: TGTGCCAGCAGTAACCCGGGACAGGGTAACACTGAAGCTTTCTTT

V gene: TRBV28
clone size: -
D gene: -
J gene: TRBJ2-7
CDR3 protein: CASSLEQASPYEQYF
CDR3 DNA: TGTGCCAGCAGTTTAGAACAGGCGAGCCCCTACGAGCAGTACTTC

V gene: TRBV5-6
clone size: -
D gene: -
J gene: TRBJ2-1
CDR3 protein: CASSLVDEQFF
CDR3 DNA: TGTGCCAGCAGCTTGGTCGATGAGCAGTTCTTC

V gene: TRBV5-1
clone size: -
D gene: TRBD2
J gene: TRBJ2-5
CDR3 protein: CASRHSGRAPETQYF
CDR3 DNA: TGCGCCAGCCGTCATAGCGGGAGGGCTCCGGAGACCCAGTACTTC

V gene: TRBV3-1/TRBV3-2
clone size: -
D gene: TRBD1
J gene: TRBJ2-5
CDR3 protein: CASSPIPGQGWGETQYF
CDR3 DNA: TGTGCCAGCAGCCCAATCCCGGGACAGGGATGGGGAGAGACCCAGTACTTC

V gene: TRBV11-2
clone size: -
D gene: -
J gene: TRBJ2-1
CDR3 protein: CASSLLGSGSSYNEQFF
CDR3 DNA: TGTGCCAGCAGCTTATTAGGTAGCGGTAGCTCCTACAATGAGCAGTTCTTC

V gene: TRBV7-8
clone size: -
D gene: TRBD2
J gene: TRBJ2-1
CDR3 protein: CASSPHGLADITYNEQFF
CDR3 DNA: TGTGCCAGCAGCCCACATGGACTAGCGGATATTACCTACAATGAGCAGTTCTTC

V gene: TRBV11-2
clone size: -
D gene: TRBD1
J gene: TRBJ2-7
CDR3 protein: CASTPDRVSYEQYF
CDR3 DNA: TGTGCCAGCACCCCCGACAGGGTCAGTTACGAGCAGTACTTC

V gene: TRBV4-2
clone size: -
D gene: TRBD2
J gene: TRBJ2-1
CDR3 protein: CASSRSRELAGYNEQFF
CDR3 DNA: TGTGCCAGCAGCCGTTCCCGCGAACTAGCGGGATACAATGAGCAGTTCTTC

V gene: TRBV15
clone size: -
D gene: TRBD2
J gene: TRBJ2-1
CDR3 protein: CATSVFSGAYNEQFF
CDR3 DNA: TGTGCCACCAGCGTTTTTAGCGGGGCCTACAATGAGCAGTTCTTC

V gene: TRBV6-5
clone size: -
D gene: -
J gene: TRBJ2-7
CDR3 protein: CASSTGIEQYF
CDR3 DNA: TGTGCCAGCAGCACCGGGATCGAGCAGTACTTC

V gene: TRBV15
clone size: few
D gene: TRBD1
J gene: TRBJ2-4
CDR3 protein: CATSKPGQNKNIQYF
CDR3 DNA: TGTGCCACCAGTAAACCGGGACAGAACAAAAACATTCAGTACTTC

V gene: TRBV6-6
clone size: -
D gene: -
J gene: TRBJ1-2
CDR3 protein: CASSSTSYTF
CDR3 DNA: TGTGCCAGCAGTTCGACAAGCTACACCTTC

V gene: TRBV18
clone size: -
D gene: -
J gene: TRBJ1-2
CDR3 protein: CASSPAEGRIWGYTF
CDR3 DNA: TGTGCCAGCTCACCCGCGGAGGGCCGTATTTGGGGCTACACCTTC

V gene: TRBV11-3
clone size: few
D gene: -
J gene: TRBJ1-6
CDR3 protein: CASSLGSSKNSPLHF
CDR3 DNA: TGTGCCAGCAGCTTAGGAAGCTCCAAGAATTCACCCCTCCACTTT

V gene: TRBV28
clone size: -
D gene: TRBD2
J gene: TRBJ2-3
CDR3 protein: CAYSASGSTDTQYF
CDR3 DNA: TGTGCTTATTCGGCTAGCGGAAGCACAGATACGCAGTATTTT

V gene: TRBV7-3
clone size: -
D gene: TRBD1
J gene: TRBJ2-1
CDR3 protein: CASSPPGQADNEQFF
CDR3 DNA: TGTGCCAGCAGCCCACCCGGACAGGCTGACAATGAGCAGTTCTTC

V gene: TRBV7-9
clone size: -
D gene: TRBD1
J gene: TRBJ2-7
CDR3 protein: CASSTTRGSHEQYF
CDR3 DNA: TGTGCCAGCAGCACAACCAGGGGGTCCCACGAGCAGTACTTC

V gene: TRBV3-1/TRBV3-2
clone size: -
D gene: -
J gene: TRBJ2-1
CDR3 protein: CASSTTTYNEQFF
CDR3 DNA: TGTGCCAGCAGCACGACTACCTACAATGAGCAGTTCTTC

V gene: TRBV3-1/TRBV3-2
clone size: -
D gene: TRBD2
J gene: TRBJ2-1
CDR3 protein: CASSQASGVSYNEQFF
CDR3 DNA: TGTGCCAGCAGCCAGGCTAGCGGGGTATCCTACAATGAGCAGTTCTTC

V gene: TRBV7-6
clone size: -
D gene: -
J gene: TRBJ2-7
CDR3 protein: CASSPEGVSGAEQYF
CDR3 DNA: TGTGCCAGCAGCCCAGAAGGTGTTTCAGGGGCCGAGCAGTACTTC

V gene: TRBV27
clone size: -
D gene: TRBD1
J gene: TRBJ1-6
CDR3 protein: CASSRRDSNSPLHF
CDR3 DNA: TGTGCCAGCAGTAGACGGGACAGTAATTCACCCCTCCACTTT

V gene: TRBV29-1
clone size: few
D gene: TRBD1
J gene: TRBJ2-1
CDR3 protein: CSVVPGGADNEQFF
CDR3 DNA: TGCAGCGTTGTCCCAGGGGGCGCCGACAATGAGCAGTTCTTC